This record covers a single T cell receptor (beta chain). What it recognizes is unknown. The deep-level immunoSEQ assay was used. Generated by immunoSEQ multiplex PCR, the TCRdb table keeps only in-frame clones and is missing some. The sample has some 2.4 million clones, 90% to 95% seen once. Germline V gives CDR1 SGHNT, CDR2 YYREEE (reference sequence). The ends were cut back, 4 bases at V and 0 bases at J, with 13 bases in the middle. This CDR3 has 15 residues. The sample originates from a study of shared clonotypes between healthy human individuals. Overall study results and limits: What naive subsets generally showed was a larger estimated richness than memory subsets showed. Non-shared clonotypes showed lower generation probabilities than clonotypes common to all four donors.

Every contributor of samples was a Caucasian grown-up residing in Nashville, Tennessee. Sequencing used naive CD4+ T cells from PBMCs. The subset here: CD45RA+ positively selected. This chain connects TRBV5-4 to TRBJ1-1, with D hard to call. This sequence was found in a man between 18 and 29 years old in good health. Some clones in this sample may be carry-over from other donors' samples. CDR3 sequence reads: CASSLPVWMNTEAFF. The CDR3 region has the DNA TGTGCCAGCAGCCTCCCTGTTTGGATGAACACTGAAGCTTTCTTT.